This T cell receptor beta chain derives from a study of vaccination and CD4 T cells after COVID-19. Across the whole study: Researchers treated cells with overlapping spike peptides taken from SARS-CoV-2, HCoV-NL63, HCoV-OC43 and HCoV-229E. Broader study findings: Early timepoints after natural infection were not analyzed in these convalescent patients.

Sequence data for DNA of cultured CD4+ T cells were generated by the Oncomine TCR Beta short-read assay. MiXCR was run by TCRdb on the PCR reads, yielding one entry per CDR3 protein. The sample comprises roughly 20,000 distinct CDR3 sequences, approximately 50% of which are singletons, and 4% to 4.5% rests with the top ten. The CDR3 has 12 amino acids. The germline V and J ends were trimmed by 5 bases and 4 bases, with 8 bases remaining between them. CDR1 and CDR2 (germline): SNHLY, FYNNEI. Treatment described: approximately 10-day PBMC culture with coronavirus spike peptide pools or control peptides (ViraFEST assay). After expanding antigen-specific T cells with peptide pools, ViraFEST sequenced their TCRs. The culture of about 2 million PBMCs per well included about 9.7 IU/ml IL-2 and 9.5 to 10 ug/ml peptide pools. Note on this clonotype: Its antigen is currently unknown.

V and J are TRBV2 and TRBJ1-1; D not certain. The sequences come from CD4+ T cells from blood, cultured in vitro, collected before SARS-CoV-2 vaccination. This TCR came from a human donor who had recovered from COVID-19. CDR3 amino acids: CASSFSGTEAFF. For the CDR3, the DNA is TGTGCCAGCAGTTTCTCAGGCACTGAAGCTTTCTTT. The variable domain in full, with the rest retrieved from reference TRBV2 and TRBJ1-1, is EPEVTQTPSHQVTQMGQEVILRCVPISNHLYFYWYRQILGQKVEFLVSFYNNEISEKSEIFDDQFSVERPDGSNFTLKIRSTKLEDSAMYFCASSFSGTEAFFGQGTRLTVV.